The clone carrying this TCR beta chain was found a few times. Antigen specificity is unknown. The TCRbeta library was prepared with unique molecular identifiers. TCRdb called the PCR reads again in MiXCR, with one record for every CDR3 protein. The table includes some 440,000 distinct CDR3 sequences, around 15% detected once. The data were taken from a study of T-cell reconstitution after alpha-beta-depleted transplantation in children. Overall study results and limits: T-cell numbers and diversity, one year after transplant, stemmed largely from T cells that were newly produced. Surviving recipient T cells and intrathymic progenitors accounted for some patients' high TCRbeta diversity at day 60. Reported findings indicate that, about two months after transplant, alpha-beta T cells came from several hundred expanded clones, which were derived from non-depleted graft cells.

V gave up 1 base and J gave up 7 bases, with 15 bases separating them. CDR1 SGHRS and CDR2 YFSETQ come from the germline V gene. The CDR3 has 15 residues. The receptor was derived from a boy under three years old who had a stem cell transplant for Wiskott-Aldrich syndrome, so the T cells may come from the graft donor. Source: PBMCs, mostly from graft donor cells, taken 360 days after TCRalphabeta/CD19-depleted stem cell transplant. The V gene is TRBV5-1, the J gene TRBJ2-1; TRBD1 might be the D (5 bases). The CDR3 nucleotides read TGCGCCAGCAGCTTGATGGCAGGGCAAGGAAATGAGCAGTTCTTC. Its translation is CASSLMAGQGNEQFF.